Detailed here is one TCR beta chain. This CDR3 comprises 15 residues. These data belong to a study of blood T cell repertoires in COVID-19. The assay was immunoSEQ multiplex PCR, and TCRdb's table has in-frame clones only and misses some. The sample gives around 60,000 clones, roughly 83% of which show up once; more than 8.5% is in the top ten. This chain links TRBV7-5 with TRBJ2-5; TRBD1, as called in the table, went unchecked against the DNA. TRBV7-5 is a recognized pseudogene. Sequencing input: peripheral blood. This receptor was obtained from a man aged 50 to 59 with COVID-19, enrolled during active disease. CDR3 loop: CARSLRPGVQETQYF. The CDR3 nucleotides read TGTGCCAGAAGCTTACGCCCAGGTGTCCAAGAGACCCAGTACTTC.